This paragraph reports one T cell receptor (beta chain). Its antigen is still unknown. No clone much larger than this one lies a single base away; base qualities are absent. Participants in the prospective study were enrolled through a virtual design, were aged roughly 18 to 100 years, and lived in fewer than 30 United States geographic areas. In the prospective study, participants were assigned to cohorts based on the clinical history participants reported in a screening survey and a study questionnaire. For ImmuneRACE Cohort 3, a participant was defined as recovered based on two consecutive negative NP/OP PCR tests, clearance by a healthcare professional, or resolution of symptoms. In the prospective study, whole blood, serum and a nasopharyngeal or oropharyngeal swab were collected from each participant by mobile phlebotomists. Participants in the prospective study had the option to provide additional blood draws and questionnaires over an approximately 2-month period. Before DNA extraction, prospective study blood samples were shipped either frozen or at room temperature.

V was cut back by 0 bases and J by 6 bases, leaving a gap of 21 bases between them. Counted from cysteine to phenylalanine, this CDR3 has 17 amino acids. Of the read, only the CDR3 DNA is kept; its 51 bases are in frame from base 1. The data were taken from a study of blood T cell repertoires in COVID-19 (dated by TCRdb to 2020 to 2022). In the study overall: Samples covering the acute and convalescent phases of COVID-19 were provided by collaborators in the United States, Italy and Spain. The repertoires were released in a freely available public database meant as a resource for research on the immune response to SARS-CoV-2. Samples came from the ongoing ImmuneRACE study (first 160 participants) plus 1,254 subjects from 6 global collaborators. Where available, HLA class I and class II types were taken from metadata supplied by the sample provider and were not determined by assay-based typing. Subjects who had been exposed to COVID-19, were actively infected with it, or had recovered from it provided the deeply sampled blood TCRbeta repertoires that made up the dataset. The sample metadata nearly always contained a de-identified subject ID, COVID-19 status, age in years and sex. The material from the prospective study consisted of cDNA or gDNA derived from T cells, B-cell-depleted T cells, or PBMCs. The study at large found these results: The amount of clinical and demographic metadata varied by source and participant and was provided uncurated.

TCRbeta CDR3 regions were amplified from genomic DNA by means of the immunoSEQ Assay, a bias-controlled multiplex PCR. The study's own analysis went as follows. Nucleated cell counts per sample were estimated from amplification of reference gene primers within the assay. Sequence reads were collapsed and filtered to measure the absolute abundance of every unique TCRbeta CDR3 rearrangement. For each sample, productive Simpson clonality was calculated as the square root of Simpson's diversity index over productive rearrangements. TCRdb's version of the immuneACCESS table is confined to in-frame rearrangements and falls short of the full clone set. An unresolved V gene accounts for under half of the shortfall where checked; the remainder is of unknown origin. For V, J and clone size, that table is used; D and trimming come from the DNA. The sample table shows about 350,000 clones, and over 75% are seen once. 0.9% to 1.2% of the sample is taken by the ten largest.

Sequencing was carried out using PBMCs or T cells enriched from blood (not recorded which). This TCR was sampled from a young woman who had recovered from COVID-19. The V gene is TRBV5-3 and the J gene is TRBJ1-2; the D gene cannot be resolved reliably. TRBV5-3 is sorted into the ORF group, with uncertain function. The CDR3 loop reads CARSLGPLFRGRDGYTF. Here is the DNA: TGTGCCAGAAGCTTGGGGCCACTCTTTCGGGGAAGGGATGGCTACACCTTC.